This TCR beta chain was identified in a study of blood T cells in healthy people across ages. A J-beta primer mix and a sample-barcoded 5' primer were used in a second PCR of about 7 to 12 cycles. From the 5' RACE reads, TCRdb called clonotypes with MiXCR, one entry per CDR3 protein. The top ten hold over 2% of the sample, which has 1.5 million to 2 million distinct CDR3 sequences, about 49% seen once. The CDR3 has 15 amino acids. Trimming pared 10 bases from V and 8 bases from J, leaving 26 bases between. Germline-derived CDR1 and CDR2 are ENHRY and SYGVKD. The sequenced sample was blood. This clonotype originated in a woman in her forties in good health. The rearrangement uses TRBV10-3 and TRBJ1-1; weak D call: TRBD1 (6 bases). The CDR3 nucleotides are TGTGCCACCTCGGAGGTGACGGGGGCGGGAGGCGAAGCTTTCTTT. Its protein is CATSEVTGAGGEAFF.